This TCR beta chain is drawn from a study of CD8 T cells in Susac syndrome. Of note for this clonotype: What it binds is unknown.

RNA, at about 0.45 to 1 ug, was reverse transcribed with random hexamers. TCRdb independently ran MiXCR on the immunoSEQ multiplex PCR reads; one entry per CDR3 protein. Here the sample spans 200,000 to 300,000 distinct CDR3 sequences, approximately 95% being singletons. This CDR3 is built from 11 residues. Unmatched junction bases numbered 2, after V lost 6 bases and J lost 7 bases. Germline CDR1 reads LNHDA; CDR2 reads SQIVND (reference sequence). General study points: As the study acknowledged, the number of individuals in its TCR sequencing and HLA analysis was relatively small.

The chain couples TRBV19 to TRBJ1-1; TRBD1 agrees at 7 bases. The source of this sequence is a human donor with Susac syndrome. Sample: CD4+ T cells from PBMCs. CDR3 amino acids: CASRDRYEAFF. The DNA of the CDR3 is TGTGCCAGTAGGGACAGGTATGAAGCTTTCTTT.